This TCR beta chain was captured in a study of T-cell reconstitution after alpha-beta-depleted transplantation in children. Study outcomes and limitations: High day-60 TCRbeta diversity in some patients came from surviving recipient T cells and thymic progenitors. T-cell numbers and diversity one year post-transplant derived largely from freshly generated T cells. As was reported, about two months after transplant, alpha-beta T cells came from several hundred expanded graft clones.

Unique molecular identifiers were incorporated during preparation of the TCRbeta library. From the PCR reads, TCRdb called clonotypes with MiXCR, one entry per CDR3 protein. The sample includes about 110,000 distinct CDR3 sequences, about 6% of them seen just once. This clonotype appeared a single time. Its antigen is not known. Germline CDR1 MNHNS, CDR2 SASEGT. V was pared by 6 bases and J by 5 bases, with 13 bases of the junction left unmatched. This CDR3 has 16 amino acids. Here the sequenced sample was PBMCs, mostly from graft donor cells, taken 360 days after TCRalphabeta/CD19-depleted stem cell transplant. The chain uses TRBV6-1 and TRBJ2-3; TRBD2 aligns across 8 bases. The receptor was isolated from a male patient between 2 and 10 years old who had a stem cell transplant for acute lymphoblastic leukemia, so the T cells may come from the graft donor. The CDR3 sequence is CASSPIAGSGIDTQYF. For the CDR3, the DNA is TGTGCCAGCAGCCCTATAGCGGGATCAGGAATAGATACGCAGTATTTT.